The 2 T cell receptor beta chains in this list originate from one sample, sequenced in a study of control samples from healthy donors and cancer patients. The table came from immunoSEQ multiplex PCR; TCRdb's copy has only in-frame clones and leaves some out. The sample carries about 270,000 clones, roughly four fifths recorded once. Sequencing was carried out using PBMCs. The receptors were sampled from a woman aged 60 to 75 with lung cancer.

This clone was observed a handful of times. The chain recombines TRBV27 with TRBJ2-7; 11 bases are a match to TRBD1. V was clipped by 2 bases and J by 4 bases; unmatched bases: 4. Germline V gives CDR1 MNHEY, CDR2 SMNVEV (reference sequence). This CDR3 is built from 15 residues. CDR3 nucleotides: TGTGCCAGCAGTTTAGCCGGACAGGGGGCATACGAGCAGTACTTC. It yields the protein CASSLAGQGAYEQYF.

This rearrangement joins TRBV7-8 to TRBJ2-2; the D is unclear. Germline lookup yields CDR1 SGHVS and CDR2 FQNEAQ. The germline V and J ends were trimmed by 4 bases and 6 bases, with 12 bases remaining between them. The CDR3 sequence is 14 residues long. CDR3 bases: TGTGCCAGCAGCTCCAGTCGGGCCCCCGGGGAGCTGTTTTTT. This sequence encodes CASSSSRAPGELFF.